This TCR beta chain was captured by sequencing in a study of blood T cell repertoires in COVID-19. Across the study: Acute and convalescent COVID-19 samples came from the United States, Italy and Spain. The analysed material was cDNA or gDNA that came from T cells, B-cell-depleted T cells, or PBMCs.

Original handling: Amplification from reference gene primers served as the basis for estimated nucleated cell counts. Assay: immunoSEQ multiplex PCR; the TCRdb copy retains only in-frame clones and omits some. V, J and clone size reflect that table, while D and trimming were determined from the DNA. The data contain 100,000 to 150,000 clones, approximately 90% of them singletons. In this sample, this clone turned up a few times. During active infection, Seattle patients enrolled and were then monitored through disease. The CDR3 runs to 12 residues. V lost 2 bases, J lost 3 bases, and 8 bases lay in between. Germline CDR1 reads SQVTM; CDR2 reads ANQGSEA.

The rearrangement uses TRBV29-1 and TRBJ2-7; D might be TRBD1 (5 bases). Sequencing input: peripheral blood. This receptor was taken from a man aged 60 to 69 with COVID-19, enrolled during active disease. As DNA, the CDR3 is TGCAGCGTTGAAACGACAGACTACGAGCAGTACTTC. Its translation is CSVETTDYEQYF.